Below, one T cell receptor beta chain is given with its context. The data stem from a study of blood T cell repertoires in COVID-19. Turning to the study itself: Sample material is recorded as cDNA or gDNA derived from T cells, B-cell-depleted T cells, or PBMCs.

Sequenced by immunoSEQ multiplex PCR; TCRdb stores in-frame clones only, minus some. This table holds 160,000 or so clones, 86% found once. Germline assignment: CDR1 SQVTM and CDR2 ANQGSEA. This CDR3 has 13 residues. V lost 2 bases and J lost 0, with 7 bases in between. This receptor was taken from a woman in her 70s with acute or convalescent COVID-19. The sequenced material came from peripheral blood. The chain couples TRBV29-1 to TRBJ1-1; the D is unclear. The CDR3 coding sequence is TGCAGCGTTGAACTATCTATGAACACTGAAGCTTTCTTT. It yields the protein CSVELSMNTEAFF.